The clone carrying this T cell receptor beta chain was counted between two and nine times. Its antigen is as yet unknown. This record belongs to a study of CD8+ T cells in alopecia areata. The overall study: Patients received oral tofacitinib, 5 to 10 mg twice daily, for moderate-to-severe alopecia areata.

Following extraction, RNA underwent reverse transcription to cDNA, which served as the sequencing template. Profiling relied on immunoSEQ multiplex PCR, and the TCRdb table lists in-frame clones only, not all of them. The data show 150,000 to 200,000 clones, about 70% seen once. Trimming at V came to 5 bases and at J to 1 base, leaving 8 bases not matched to a gene. The CDR3 loop spans 16 amino acids. The germline gives CDR1 LNHNV, CDR2 YYDKDF (reference sequence). Whole-study findings and limits: In lesional scalp, particularly from alopecia totalis/universalis, clonality was higher than in normal scalp. Resident alphabeta T-cell populations of normal skin are likewise subject to sequencing in scalp samples. With patients, TCR sharing proved less clear than in mice, a difference possibly related to HLA.

This TCR derives from a human donor with alopecia areata. The rearrangement links TRBV15 to TRBJ2-3, with 8 bases fitting TRBD1. This specimen was CD8+ T cells sorted from blood, taken at week 0. The CDR3 DNA follows: TGTGCCACCAGCGGCCCGGACAGGGCTGGCACAGATACGCAGTATTTT. This sequence encodes CATSGPDRAGTDTQYF.